This entry lists 24 T cell receptor beta chains sequenced from one sample in a study of metastatic and nonmetastatic thyroid tumors. Every patient underwent thyroid surgery untreated. TCRdb used MiXCR to call clones anew from the PCR reads. The sample includes about 16,000 clones, 25% seen only once; the top ten take about 10%. What was sequenced was blood. The receptors come from a male donor with papillary thyroid cancer or a benign thyroid nodule (not recorded which). Some clones in this sample may be carry-over from other donors' samples.

By share, this clone counts as medium-sized. The chain couples TRBV20-1 to TRBJ2-1; the D is unclear. Germline CDR1 DFQATT, CDR2 SNEGSKA (reference sequence). This CDR3 comprises 15 residues. V was cut by 1 base and J by 0 bases, with 10 bases left in between. DNA for the CDR3: TGCAGTGCTAGAGGACCCCCGAGCTCCTACAATGAGCAGTTCTTC. Translating it yields CSARGPPSSYNEQFF.

By its share, this clone is medium-sized. The chain combines TRBV20-1 with TRBJ2-1; D gene uncertain. This CDR3 has 16 residues. V shed 5 bases and J shed 0 bases, with 17 bases lying between them. From germline, CDR1 is DFQATT and CDR2 SNEGSKA (reference sequence). CDR3 in DNA: TGCAGTGCTGAAGACCCTCCCGGATTCTCCTACAATGAGCAGTTCTTC. Its protein product is CSAEDPPGFSYNEQFF.

This clone was detected only a few times. The V call is TRBV6-4, the J call TRBJ2-7; TRBD1 aligns across 7 bases. CDR3 length equals 14 residues. With 5 bases clipped from V and 2 bases from J, the junction kept 6 bases outside the gene matches. Per the germline V gene, CDR1 is MRHNA and CDR2 is SNTAGT. CDR3 residues: CASSRGPGAYEQYF. As DNA, the CDR3 is TGTGCCAGCAGTAGGGGGCCAGGGGCCTACGAGCAGTACTTC.

This chain joins TRBV20-1 and TRBJ1-2; a weak D match, TRBD1 (5 bases). This CDR3 has 13 amino acids. CDR1 is DFQATT and CDR2 is SNEGSKA in the germline V gene (reference sequence). V was clipped by 6 bases and J by 9 bases, with 20 bases between them. CDR3 sequence (DNA): TGCAGTGCAGAGCAGTCGGGGCAAAGGAGCTACACCTTC. Translation: CSAEQSGQRSYTF.

Judged by abundance, this clone is medium-sized (0.01 to 0.1%). This chain connects TRBV11-3 to TRBJ2-6; D not certain. V was pared by 6 bases and J by 0 bases, with 6 bases between. The germline V gene encodes CDR1 SGHNT and CDR2 YENEEA. CDR3 length equals 14 residues. CDR3: CASSSVSGANVLTF. Here the CDR3 DNA reads TGTGCCAGCAGTTCAGTCTCTGGGGCCAACGTCCTGACTTTC.

In this sample, this clone turned up a few times. The chain carries TRBV19 and TRBJ2-1, with D tentatively TRBD1 or TRBD2 (6 bases each). Germline CDR1 LNHDA, CDR2 SQIVND (reference sequence). The CDR3 is made up of 15 amino acids. The ends were cut back, 9 bases at V and 7 bases at J, with 22 bases in the middle. The CDR3 DNA reads as TGTGCCAGACTAGCAAGGGGGTCTCAGGGGAATGAGCAGTTCTTC. This translates into CARLARGSQGNEQFF.

This clone was seen a handful of times. The V and J genes are TRBV6-1 and TRBJ1-2; tentatively, D is TRBD1 (5 bases). The V end was cut by 5 bases, the J end by 5 bases, with 18 bases between. The CDR3 consists of 15 residues. CDR1 MNHNS and CDR2 SASEGT come from the germline V gene. The CDR3 DNA is TGTGCCAGCAGTTCGAACAGGCAGTCCACTTATGGCTACACCTTC. It translates to CASSSNRQSTYGYTF.

This sequence joins TRBV11-2 and TRBJ2-6, with TRBD1 matching over 8 bases. Germline CDR1 SGHAT, CDR2 FQNNGV. This CDR3 is 17 amino acids long. Losses at the gene ends were 5 bases for V and 2 bases for J; bases not matched to a gene: 8. CDR3 loop: CASSPGQGSPGANVLTF. The DNA for the CDR3 is TGTGCCAGCAGCCCCGGACAGGGTTCCCCTGGGGCCAACGTCCTGACTTTC.

Ten or more counts support this clone. The chain links TRBV10-3 to TRBJ1-2, with TRBD1 matching over 9 bases. J lost 1 base, V lost 2 bases, and 2 bases had no gene match. This CDR3 spans 15 amino acids. In germline, CDR1 is ENHRY, CDR2 SYGVKD. The CDR3 loop is CAISEDRGVNYGYTF. The CDR3 DNA reads as TGTGCCATCAGTGAGGACAGGGGGGTTAACTATGGCTACACCTTC.

By sample share, this clone is medium-sized. V is TRBV19 and J is TRBJ2-7, with D perhaps matching TRBD1 (5 bases). V shed 7 bases and J shed 5 bases, with 18 bases lying between them. The germline V gene has CDR1 LNHDA and CDR2 SQIVND (reference sequence). The CDR3 runs 14 residues. The CDR3 sequence is CASIGRGEGDEQYF. DNA for the CDR3: TGTGCCAGTATTGGTAGGGGCGAAGGGGACGAGCAGTACTTC.

The chain joins TRBV27 to TRBJ2-6; 10 nucleotides line up with TRBD2. The CDR3 sequence is 19 residues long. After removal of 4 bases from V and 0 bases from J, the junction contained 9 bases not matched to a gene. Germline-derived CDR1 and CDR2 are MNHEY and SMNVEV (reference sequence). The CDR3 loop is CASSSPGLAESSGANVLTF. In nucleotides, the CDR3 is TGTGCCAGCAGTTCACCCGGACTAGCGGAAAGCTCTGGGGCCAACGTCCTGACTTTC.

This clone is labeled as medium-sized. This chain connects TRBV24-1 to TRBJ2-7; 8 bases agree with TRBD2. From germline, CDR1 is KGHDR and CDR2 SFDVKD. J was trimmed by 3 bases and V by 7 bases; bases with no gene match: 4. This CDR3 comprises 13 residues. Here the CDR3 reads CATSGGVFYEQYF. The CDR3 DNA reads as TGTGCCACCAGCGGGGGGGTTTTCTACGAGCAGTACTTC.

The rearrangement links TRBV20-1 to TRBJ1-4, with no clear D. The V and J ends lost 2 bases and 5 bases respectively, with 15 bases between them. Germline lookup yields CDR1 DFQATT and CDR2 SNEGSKA (reference sequence). The CDR3 is 15 amino acids. As DNA, the CDR3 is TGCAGTGCTAGACAGTATGGGTCCACGAATGAAAAACTGTTTTTT. This codes for CSARQYGSTNEKLFF.

The CDR3 is CSTGSLEQYF. CDR3 bases: TGCAGTACTGGGTCATTGGAGCAGTATTTT. The rearrangement links TRBV20-1 to TRBJ2-3; D not certain. Germline values: CDR1 DFQATT, CDR2 SNEGSKA (reference sequence). The CDR3 runs 10 residues. With 8 bases removed from V and 11 bases from J, the gap between germline ends came to 14 bases.

This clone has a count of ten or more. The CDR3 region is CASSKTGTSGGTDTQYF. In DNA, the CDR3 is TGTGCCAGCAGCAAAACCGGGACTAGCGGGGGCACAGATACGCAGTATTTT. The V and J genes are TRBV7-6 and TRBJ2-3; 13 nucleotides match TRBD2. Losses at the gene ends were 5 bases for V and 1 base for J; bases not matched to a gene: 6. The CDR3 has 17 amino acids. Germline CDR1 SGHVS, CDR2 FNYEAQ.

In the case of this clone: The DNA is omitted, as the CDR3 cannot be located on it reliably, and the CDR3 follows TCRdb's listing. V and J are TRBV12-5 and TRBJ1-2. The V gene's germline CDR1 is LGHNT and CDR2 FRNRAP. The CDR3 is 21 residues long, counting both termini. The CDR3 loop reads CASGLRRGDEQYFGPGYGYTF.

At least ten counts were recorded for this clone. V gene TRBV19 combines with J gene TRBJ2-5, with D tentatively TRBD2 (5 bases). Germline V lookup: CDR1 LNHDA, CDR2 SQIVND (reference sequence). Between the trimmed V and J ends, which lost 3 bases and 2 bases, there was a span of 10 bases. The CDR3 sequence is 14 residues long. CDR3 in amino acids: CASSIGRTQETQYF. For the CDR3, the DNA is TGTGCCAGTAGTATTGGGCGGACTCAAGAGACCCAGTACTTC.

This clone occurred a few times. This chain links TRBV6-5 with TRBJ1-1; no firm D call. The V end lost 6 bases, the J end lost 0 bases, and 20 bases lay between the germline ends. CDR1 is MNHEY, CDR2 SVGAGI, per germline. This CDR3 spans 17 amino acids. CDR3 bases: TGTGCCAGCAGCTACCCCCGGGAAAGCGTCTTGAACACTGAAGCTTTCTTT. Its translation: CASSYPRESVLNTEAFF.

V usage is TRBV11-2 and J usage is TRBJ1-1; tentative D call: TRBD1 (6 bases). Germline CDR1 SGHAT, CDR2 FQNNGV. V was clipped by 1 base and J by 0 bases, with 12 bases between them. The CDR3 runs 16 residues. CDR3 in DNA: TGTGCCAGCAGCTTAGGGGGGCTATACATGAACACTGAAGCTTTCTTT. It yields the protein CASSLGGLYMNTEAFF.

This clone has ten or more counts. This chain links TRBV5-4 with TRBJ1-4; 11 nucleotides agree with TRBD1. The V gene's germline CDR1 is SGHNT and CDR2 YYREEE (reference sequence). The CDR3 extends over 16 amino acids. With 0 bases clipped from V and 7 bases from J, the junction kept 5 bases outside the gene matches. The CDR3 sequence is CASSLGGTGGVEKLFF. CDR3 coding DNA: TGTGCCAGCAGCTTGGGGGGGACAGGGGGAGTTGAAAAACTGTTTTTT.

The chain combines TRBV30 with TRBJ2-7; D is possibly TRBD2 (6 bases). Germline assignment: CDR1 GTSNPN and CDR2 SVGIG (reference sequence). V lost 5 bases and J lost 0, with 11 bases in between. The CDR3 consists of 13 residues. Here the CDR3 DNA reads TGTGCCTGGGAGGGAGGCAACTCCTACGAGCAGTACTTC. Protein: CAWEGGNSYEQYF.

This clone ranks as medium-sized. This chain joins TRBV5-1 and TRBJ1-4; D is possibly TRBD1 (6 bases). CDR3 length equals 18 residues. V was trimmed by 3 bases and J by 1 base, leaving 19 bases between them. Germline V gives CDR1 SGHRS, CDR2 YFSETQ. CDR3 loop: CASSSPSGAGLTNEKLFF. In DNA, the CDR3 is TGCGCCAGCAGCTCCCCTTCGGGGGCTGGGTTAACTAATGAAAAACTGTTTTTT.

This clone rates as medium-sized (0.01 to 0.1%). The gene calls are TRBV20-1 and TRBJ1-2, with 7 bases that match TRBD1. Germline loops: CDR1 DFQATT, CDR2 SNEGSKA (reference sequence). V gave up 2 bases and J gave up 1 base; unmatched junction bases: 7. The length of the CDR3 is 15 residues. The CDR3 nucleotides read TGCAGTGCTAGAAGTACGGGACAGATTAACTATGGCTACACCTTC. The encoded protein is CSARSTGQINYGYTF.

For the CDR3, the DNA is TGTGCCAGCACTGGATTGGTGGAATTGTCTAGCGGGATAGGGAATGAGCAGTTCTTC. This gives the protein CASTGLVELSSGIGNEQFF. The genes are TRBV5-2 and TRBJ2-1; the table's D call TRBD2 went unverified against the DNA. TRBV5-2 is shown as a pseudogene. The CDR3 length is 19 residues.